A selection of T cell receptor beta chains follows, all from one sample in a study of T cells in Graves' hyperthyroidism and ophthalmopathy. TCRdb reprocessed the multiplex PCR reads via MiXCR and lists one record per CDR3 protein. The sample holds approximately 46,000 distinct CDR3 sequences; over 45% are singletons and the top ten take 30% to 35%. Sequences were obtained from peripheral blood or thyroid tissue (not recorded which). The receptor set was obtained from a woman in her forties or fifties with Graves' hyperthyroidism. Both conserved end residues are part of each CDR3. The order of the fields is D gene, CDR3 length, J gene, V gene, clone size, CDR3 DNA, CDR3 protein. A D gene is named only where the DNA matches it firmly. Part of the rows lack a size; the others show once, few, many or a class for expanded clones.

d_gene: TRBD2; len: 14; j_gene: TRBJ2-7; v_gene: TRBV7-2; abundance: -; CDR3nt: TGTGCCAGCAAAACACTAGCGGGTTCCTACGAGCAGTACTTC; CDR3aa: CASKTLAGSYEQYF
d_gene: -; len: 14; j_gene: TRBJ1-1; v_gene: TRBV6-1; abundance: large; CDR3nt: TGTGCCAGCCTTACTTGGACGGTGAACACTGAAGCTTTCTTT; CDR3aa: CASLTWTVNTEAFF
d_gene: -; len: 14; j_gene: TRBJ1-1; v_gene: TRBV7-6; abundance: many; CDR3nt: TGTGCCAGCAGCTTAGCCGGGGGGGTCACTGAAGCTTTCTTT; CDR3aa: CASSLAGGVTEAFF
d_gene: TRBD1; len: 14; j_gene: TRBJ2-1; v_gene: TRBV7-9; abundance: -; CDR3nt: TGTGCCAGCAGACCGGGACAGGGACACAATGAGCAGTTCTTC; CDR3aa: CASRPGQGHNEQFF
d_gene: -; len: 12; j_gene: TRBJ2-5; v_gene: TRBV6-1; abundance: many; CDR3nt: TGTGCCAGCAGGAGCGCCCGGGAGACCCAGTACTTC; CDR3aa: CASRSARETQYF
d_gene: TRBD2; len: 15; j_gene: TRBJ2-5; v_gene: TRBV2; abundance: -; CDR3nt: TGTGCCAGCACTACTTCATCGGGAGGGCCCGAGACCCAGTACTTC; CDR3aa: CASTTSSGGPETQYF
d_gene: TRBD2; len: 17; j_gene: TRBJ2-5; v_gene: TRBV20-1; abundance: -; CDR3nt: TGCAGTGCTAGGGAGGATGCGGGAGTTACTAACGGAGAGACCCAGTACTTC; CDR3aa: CSAREDAGVTNGETQYF
d_gene: TRBD2; len: 18; j_gene: TRBJ2-1; v_gene: TRBV7-9; abundance: many; CDR3nt: TGTGCCAGCAGCCCCCCACCGTCGACTAGCGGGAGGGCCCATGAGCAGTTCTTC; CDR3aa: CASSPPPSTSGRAHEQFF
d_gene: TRBD1; len: 14; j_gene: TRBJ1-2; v_gene: TRBV2; abundance: many; CDR3nt: TGTGCCAGCAGCTCGACAGGGACTGGCTATGGCTACACCTTC; CDR3aa: CASSSTGTGYGYTF
d_gene: -; len: 19; j_gene: TRBJ1-5; v_gene: TRBV12-3/TRBV12-4; abundance: medium-sized; CDR3nt: TGTGCCAGCAGTTTATACCCCCTCGCCACGGGGGGGAGCAATCAGCCCCAGCATTTT; CDR3aa: CASSLYPLATGGSNQPQHF
d_gene: TRBD1; len: 14; j_gene: TRBJ1-1; v_gene: TRBV11-2; abundance: many; CDR3nt: TGTGCCAGCAGCTCCTACAGGGGTGGGACTGAAGCTTTCTTT; CDR3aa: CASSSYRGGTEAFF
d_gene: -; len: 17; j_gene: TRBJ2-5; v_gene: TRBV27; abundance: -; CDR3nt: TGTGCCAGCAGTTGGTCTGGGGCTAGCGCTAGGCGGGAGACCCAGTACTTC; CDR3aa: CASSWSGASARRETQYF
d_gene: -; len: 10; j_gene: TRBJ2-5; v_gene: TRBV20-1; abundance: medium-sized; CDR3nt: TGCAGTGTCCAGGGAGAGACCCAGTACTTC; CDR3aa: CSVQGETQYF
d_gene: -; len: 9; j_gene: TRBJ1-5; v_gene: TRBV7-9; abundance: once; CDR3nt: TGTGCCAGCGGCAGGTCCCAGCATTTT; CDR3aa: CASGRSQHF
d_gene: -; len: 15; j_gene: TRBJ2-5; v_gene: TRBV7-2; abundance: -; CDR3nt: TGTGCCAGCAGCTTAAATTCAGGGGTCAATCAGCCCCAGTACTTC; CDR3aa: CASSLNSGVNQPQYF
d_gene: TRBD2; len: 16; j_gene: TRBJ2-7; v_gene: TRBV20-1; abundance: -; CDR3nt: TGCAGTGCTATTGCCGGGACTAGCGGGAGACAATTGGAGCAGTACTTC; CDR3aa: CSAIAGTSGRQLEQYF
d_gene: TRBD1; len: 16; j_gene: TRBJ1-2; v_gene: TRBV5-4; abundance: once; CDR3nt: TGTGCCAGCAGCTTGTGGGACAGGACCGTTGTCTATGGCCACACCTTC; CDR3aa: CASSLWDRTVVYGHTF
d_gene: TRBD1; len: 14; j_gene: TRBJ1-2; v_gene: TRBV5-1; abundance: many; CDR3nt: TGCGCCAGCAGGAACCGGACAGGGGCTGCTGGCTACACCTTC; CDR3aa: CASRNRTGAAGYTF
d_gene: TRBD1; len: 14; j_gene: TRBJ1-2; v_gene: TRBV6-6; abundance: -; CDR3nt: TGTGCCAGCAGAGCCGGGACAGCGTCACCAGGCTACACCTTC; CDR3aa: CASRAGTASPGYTF
d_gene: TRBD2; len: 20; j_gene: TRBJ2-2; v_gene: TRBV7-9; abundance: -; CDR3nt: TGTGCCAGCGGCGTAGGAGGACTAGCGGGAAAACGTGCGGGTCACGGGGAGCTGTTTTTT; CDR3aa: CASGVGGLAGKRAGHGELFF
d_gene: -; len: 17; j_gene: TRBJ2-1; v_gene: TRBV19; abundance: -; CDR3nt: TGTGCCAGTAACACTAAGCAGGGTCTTCTTTCCTACAATGAGCAGTTCTTC; CDR3aa: CASNTKQGLLSYNEQFF
d_gene: -; len: 12; j_gene: TRBJ1-2; v_gene: TRBV29-1; abundance: -; CDR3nt: TGCAGCGTTGCAGCAGGGAACTATGGCTACACCTTC; CDR3aa: CSVAAGNYGYTF
d_gene: TRBD2; len: 13; j_gene: TRBJ2-5; v_gene: TRBV11-2; abundance: -; CDR3nt: TGTGCCAGCAGGGCCGGGGGGCAAGAGACCCAGTACTTC; CDR3aa: CASRAGGQETQYF
d_gene: -; len: 16; j_gene: TRBJ2-7; v_gene: TRBV20-1; abundance: once; CDR3nt: TGCAGTGCTCCTGAGGCGAGGGGAGTACTGGGCTACGAGCAGTACTTC; CDR3aa: CSAPEARGVLGYEQYF
d_gene: TRBD2; len: 17; j_gene: TRBJ2-3; v_gene: TRBV7-2; abundance: many; CDR3nt: TGTGCCAGCAGCTTAGCGTTTGCGGGAGGATTCACAGATACGCAGTATTTT; CDR3aa: CASSLAFAGGFTDTQYF
d_gene: -; len: 14; j_gene: TRBJ1-1; v_gene: TRBV28; abundance: -; CDR3nt: TGTGCCAGCAGTTTACTTCGGGTGTTAGGTGAAGCTTTCTTT; CDR3aa: CASSLLRVLGEAFF